A single sample gave rise to the 12 T cell receptor beta chains below, sequenced in a study of T cells in Graves' hyperthyroidism and ophthalmopathy. The source material, RNA transcripts, was used to amplify TCR beta CDR3 regions. The HTBI set primed first-round TCR CDR3 RT-PCR. TCRdb itself ran the multiplex PCR reads through MiXCR, one entry per CDR3 protein. Of about 400,000 distinct CDR3 sequences in the sample, just under 25% were seen once. The source material was blood. Receptors were obtained from a man aged 45-60 years with Graves' hyperthyroidism.

This clonotype was seen ten or more times. The chain employs TRBV6-1 and TRBJ2-1, with 8 bases lining up with TRBD2. The CDR3 has 16 residues. Looked up from germline, CDR1 is MNHNS and CDR2 is SASEGT. The V segment lost 4 bases and the J segment 5 bases; nucleotides outside the gene matches: 10. CDR3 loop: CASSVSGTRRNNEQFF. The DNA of the CDR3 is TGTGCCAGCAGTGTTTCCGGGACTAGGCGGAACAATGAGCAGTTCTTC.

This clonotype has more than one count but fewer than ten. V is TRBV30 and J is TRBJ2-3; possibly TRBD2 for D (5 bases). The ends were cut back, 4 bases at V and 6 bases at J, with 17 bases in the middle. Per germline, CDR1 GTSNPN and CDR2 SVGIG (reference sequence). This CDR3 region has 14 residues. CDR3 amino acids: CAWTPPLLVDTQYF. CDR3 nucleotide sequence: TGTGCCTGGACCCCTCCGTTACTAGTTGATACGCAGTATTTT.

Many counts were recorded for this clonotype. The chain is built from TRBV12-3 or TRBV12-4 and TRBJ1-1, with D uncertain. The CDR3 is made up of 13 amino acids. The V and J ends lost 3 bases and 3 bases respectively, with 8 bases between them. DNA for the CDR3: TGTGCCAGCAGTTTTCTAGCGGACACTGAAGCTTTCTTT. It specifies CASSFLADTEAFF.

The rearrangement joins TRBV6-2 or TRBV6-3 to TRBJ2-1; D is perhaps TRBD2 (6 bases). Germline loops: CDR1 MNHEY, CDR2 SVGEGT. The CDR3 contains 18 residues. V gave up 0 bases and J gave up 3 bases, with 18 bases separating them. For the CDR3, the DNA is TGTGCCAGCAGTTACTCGAATCTGGGAGGACATAGCTACAATGAGCAGTTCTTC. It translates to CASSYSNLGGHSYNEQFF.

On this clonotype: This may stem from a read error, because a much larger clone lies one nucleotide away. The genes are TRBV12-3 or TRBV12-4 and TRBJ2-3; the match to TRBD2 covers 10 bases. This CDR3 spans 15 amino acids. CDR3 bases: TGTGCCAGCAGGTTAGCGGGAGGACACACAGATACGCAGTATTTT. It yields the protein CASRLAGGHTDTQYF.

The rearrangement joins TRBV20-1 to TRBJ2-7, with 8 bases lining up with TRBD1. Germline assignment: CDR1 DFQATT and CDR2 SNEGSKA (reference sequence). The CDR3 contains 14 residues. Trimming took 4 bases from V and 0 from J; bases not matched to a gene: 5. The CDR3 spells CSATGQGSSYEQYF. The DNA for the CDR3 is TGCAGTGCTACCGGACAGGGAAGCTCCTACGAGCAGTACTTC.

V and J are TRBV11-3 and TRBJ2-3; D uncertain. This CDR3 region has 14 residues. Trimming shortened V by 7 bases and J by 2 bases, and 13 bases separated the two germline ends. In germline, CDR1 is SGHNT, CDR2 YENEEA. DNA of the CDR3: TGTGCCAGCAAGCCTTTCCAACCCACAGATACGCAGTATTTT. This codes for CASKPFQPTDTQYF.

Many counts were recorded for this clonotype. This chain joins TRBV5-1 and TRBJ1-1; TRBD1 matches 9 bases. This CDR3 has 15 residues. CDR1 SGHRS and CDR2 YFSETQ come from the germline V gene. V shed 4 bases and J 2 bases; nucleotides not matched to a gene: 6. CDR3 protein: CASSPSQGANTEAFF. The DNA for the CDR3 is TGCGCCAGCAGCCCATCACAGGGGGCAAACACTGAAGCTTTCTTT.

This clonotype has only a few counts. The chain is built from TRBV27 and TRBJ2-7; D may be TRBD1 (6 bases). The germline V gene encodes CDR1 MNHEY and CDR2 SMNVEV (reference sequence). Trimming removed 5 bases from V and 4 bases from J, with 12 bases in between. This CDR3 comprises 13 residues. The CDR3 DNA reads as TGTGCCAGCAGTCCCACGACAGGTTACGAGCAGTACTTC. The encoded protein is CASSPTTGYEQYF.

The chain couples TRBV29-1 to TRBJ2-3, with D uncertain. The V end lost 6 bases, the J end lost 4 bases, and 20 bases lay between the germline ends. Germline CDR1 reads SQVTM; CDR2 reads ANQGSEA. The CDR3 contains 15 residues. The CDR3 sequence is CSVTPRFKAADTQYF. The CDR3 nucleotides read TGCAGCGTGACCCCCCGATTCAAGGCGGCAGATACGCAGTATTTT.

The chain uses TRBV7-9 and TRBJ2-3, with D possibly called TRBD1 or TRBD2 (6 bases each). CDR1 SEHNR and CDR2 FQNEAQ come from the germline V gene (reference sequence). Trimming left V 1 base short and J 0 bases short, with 17 bases between. The CDR3 has 18 residues. In DNA form, the CDR3 reads TGTGCCAGCAGCTTAGGAGGGGCGGGGACACCTAGCACAGATACGCAGTATTTT. This codes for CASSLGGAGTPSTDTQYF.

The J gene is TRBJ1-1, the V gene TRBV27; 9 nucleotides agree with TRBD1. The germline V gene has CDR1 MNHEY and CDR2 SMNVEV (reference sequence). The CDR3 runs to 13 residues. J gave up 7 bases and V 7 bases, and 7 bases lay outside the gene matches. CDR3 in amino acids: CASTPTGGVEAFF. Written as DNA, the CDR3 is TGTGCCAGCACGCCCACAGGGGGCGTTGAAGCTTTCTTT.